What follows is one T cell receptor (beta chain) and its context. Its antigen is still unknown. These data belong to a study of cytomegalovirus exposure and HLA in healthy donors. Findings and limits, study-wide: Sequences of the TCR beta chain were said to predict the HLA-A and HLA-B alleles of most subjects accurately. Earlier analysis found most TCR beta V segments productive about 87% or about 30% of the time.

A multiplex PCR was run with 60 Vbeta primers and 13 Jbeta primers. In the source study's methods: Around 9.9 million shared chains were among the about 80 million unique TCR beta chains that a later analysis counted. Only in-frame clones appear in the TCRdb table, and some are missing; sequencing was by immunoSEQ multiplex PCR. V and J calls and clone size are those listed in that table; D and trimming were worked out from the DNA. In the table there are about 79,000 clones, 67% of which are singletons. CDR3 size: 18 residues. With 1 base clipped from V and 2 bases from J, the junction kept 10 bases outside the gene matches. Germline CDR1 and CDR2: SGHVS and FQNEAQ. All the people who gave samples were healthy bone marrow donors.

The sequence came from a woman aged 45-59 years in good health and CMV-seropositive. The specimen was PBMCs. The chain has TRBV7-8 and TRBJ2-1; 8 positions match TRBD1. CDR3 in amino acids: CASSLGSPGQETYNEQFF. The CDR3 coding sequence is TGTGCCAGCAGCTTAGGGTCCCCGGGACAGGAGACCTACAATGAGCAGTTCTTC.